This T cell receptor (beta chain) was sequenced for a study of blood T cell dynamics during melanoma immunotherapy. Study-wide points: At W3, later disease-control patients showed bifurcated PBMC repertoire changes, unlike progressors.

The time point was: pre-treatment baseline. Samples come from before therapy and from week 3 after the first blockade cycle. As for this clone: Its specificity is not known.

Assay used: immunoSEQ multiplex PCR; TCRdb lists only in-frame clones, some missing. This table has 3,500 to 5,000 clones, around 84% appearing once. The CDR3 extends over 17 amino acids. Germline V gene lookup returns CDR1 KGHSH and CDR2 LQKENI. V shed 5 bases and J 0 bases; nucleotides not matched to a gene: 9. This receptor was obtained from a human donor with melanoma. V gene TRBV18 combines with J gene TRBJ1-1; 10 bases map to TRBD1. Sample: blood, taken from a patient treated with checkpoint blockade. The CDR3 is CASSDIRQGALNTEAFF. As DNA, the CDR3 is TGTGCCAGCTCAGATATACGACAGGGGGCACTGAACACTGAAGCTTTCTTT.